This record covers a single TCR beta chain. The antigen remains undetermined. The sample belongs to a study of cytomegalovirus exposure and HLA in healthy donors. Germline CDR1 and CDR2: SGHNT and YYREEE (reference sequence). The V segment lost 0 bases and the J segment 1 base; nucleotides outside the gene matches: 0. CDR3 size: 14 residues. The donors comprised healthy bone marrow donors. Study-level findings and limits: V- and J-gene trimming of TCR beta was linked (in a later analysis) to a missense DCLRE1C variant.

A multiplex PCR was run with 60 Vbeta primers and 13 Jbeta primers. Only in-frame clones appear in the TCRdb table, and some are missing; sequencing was by immunoSEQ multiplex PCR. The sample consists of some 42,000 clones, 50% of them appearing once. V is TRBV5-4 and J is TRBJ2-7, with 8 bases lining up with TRBD1. The sequencing sample was made of PBMCs. This receptor was identified in a human donor in good health. The CDR3 spells CASSLGQGSYEQYF. CDR3 in DNA: TGTGCCAGCAGCTTGGGACAGGGGTCCTACGAGCAGTACTTC.